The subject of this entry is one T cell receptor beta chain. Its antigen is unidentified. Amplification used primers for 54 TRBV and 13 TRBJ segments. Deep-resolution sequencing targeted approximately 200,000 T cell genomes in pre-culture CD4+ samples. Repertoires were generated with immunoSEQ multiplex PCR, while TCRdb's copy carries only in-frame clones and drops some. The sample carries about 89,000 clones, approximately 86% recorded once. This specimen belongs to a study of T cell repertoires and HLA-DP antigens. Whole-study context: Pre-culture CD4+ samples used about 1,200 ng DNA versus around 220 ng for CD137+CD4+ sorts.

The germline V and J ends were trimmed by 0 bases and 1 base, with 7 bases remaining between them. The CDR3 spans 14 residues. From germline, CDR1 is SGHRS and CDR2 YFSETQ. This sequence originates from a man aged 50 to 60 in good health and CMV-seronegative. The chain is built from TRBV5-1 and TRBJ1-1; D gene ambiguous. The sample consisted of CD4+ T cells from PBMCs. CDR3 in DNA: TGCGCCAGCAGCTTGGTTGTGGGGAACACTGAAGCTTTCTTT. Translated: CASSLVVGNTEAFF.